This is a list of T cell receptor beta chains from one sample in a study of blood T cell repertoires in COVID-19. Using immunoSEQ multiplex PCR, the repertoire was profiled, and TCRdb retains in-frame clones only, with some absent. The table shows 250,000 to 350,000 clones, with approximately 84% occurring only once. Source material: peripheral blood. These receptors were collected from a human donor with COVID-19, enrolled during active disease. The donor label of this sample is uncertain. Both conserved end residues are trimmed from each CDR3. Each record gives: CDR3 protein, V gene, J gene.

cdr3_aa: ASTAAGRTDTQY
v_call: TRBV6-5
j_call: TRBJ2-3

cdr3_aa: ASSAGTGGEDYGYT
v_call: TRBV6-4
j_call: TRBJ1-2

cdr3_aa: ASSFGQPNQPQH
v_call: TRBV7-3
j_call: TRBJ1-5

cdr3_aa: ASSADGDYRYEQY
v_call: TRBV9
j_call: TRBJ2-7

cdr3_aa: ATSDFPGGDGYT
v_call: TRBV24-1
j_call: TRBJ1-2

cdr3_aa: ASSVNTGGWNEQF
v_call: TRBV9
j_call: TRBJ2-1

cdr3_aa: ASIPHRRGVAGELF
v_call: TRBV21-1
j_call: TRBJ2-2

cdr3_aa: ASSIVTSRDGTQY
v_call: TRBV19
j_call: TRBJ2-5

cdr3_aa: ASSPQGTLNYGYT
v_call: TRBV7-2
j_call: TRBJ1-2

cdr3_aa: ASSPDRGNEKLF
v_call: TRBV18
j_call: TRBJ1-4

cdr3_aa: AGRLSHNEQF
v_call: TRBV30
j_call: TRBJ2-1

cdr3_aa: ASSFGGVGNTIY
v_call: TRBV5-1
j_call: TRBJ1-3

cdr3_aa: ATSRDRTGELF
v_call: TRBV15
j_call: TRBJ2-2

cdr3_aa: AISDPTSGRFNEQF
v_call: TRBV10-3
j_call: TRBJ2-1

cdr3_aa: ASSHSGQGESGYT
v_call: TRBV16
j_call: TRBJ1-2

cdr3_aa: ASILTGAQEQF
v_call: TRBV5-1
j_call: TRBJ2-1

cdr3_aa: ASRRTPLDEQF
v_call: TRBV28
j_call: TRBJ2-1

cdr3_aa: ASSPEQLHGYT
v_call: TRBV19
j_call: TRBJ1-2

cdr3_aa: AWSPGLGTGNEQF
v_call: TRBV30
j_call: TRBJ2-1

cdr3_aa: ASSVLAGGPTGELF
v_call: TRBV9
j_call: TRBJ2-2

cdr3_aa: ASSPSGTEDLYGYT
v_call: TRBV4-2
j_call: TRBJ1-2

cdr3_aa: ASSPDSNYGYT
v_call: TRBV7-9
j_call: TRBJ1-2